The entry below gives a single T cell receptor beta chain sequence along with its context. These data are taken from a study of T cell changes during pregnancy in multiple sclerosis. The method was immunoSEQ multiplex PCR; TCRdb's version includes in-frame clones alone and lacks a portion of them. Of some 77,000 clones in the sample, over 85% are singletons; the top ten hold approximately 2%. The length of the CDR3 is 15 residues. CDR1 and CDR2 from the germline V gene are SGHVS and FNYEAQ. Trimming took off 4 bases at V and 0 bases at J, with 9 bases between the two ends. The chain uses TRBV7-6 and TRBJ2-2, with D maybe TRBD1 (6 bases). The source is a female donor in good health, enrolled as a control in a pregnancy study. The sequencing used peripheral blood, collected in the second trimester of pregnancy. CDR3 residues: CASSSGTTNTGELFF. The CDR3 DNA sequence: TGTGCCAGCAGCTCCGGGACAACGAACACCGGGGAGCTGTTTTTT.